Listed here are 4 T cell receptor beta chains from one sample, sequenced in a study of regulatory T cells in long-lasting Graves disease. The TCR beta library used iRepertoire HTBI primers with Arm-PCR amplification of CDR3. TCRdb reprocessed the multiplex PCR reads via MiXCR and lists one record per CDR3 protein. The sample has around 250,000 distinct CDR3 sequences, around 20% seen once. Time point described: newly diagnosed GD, antithyroid drugs for less than 3 months. The TCR library was prepared using RNA isolated from PBMCs. The sample here was peripheral blood mononuclear cells (PBMCs), taken at new diagnosis, from a patient treated with antithyroid drugs. Source of these receptors: a female donor with Graves disease.

The chain joins TRBV16 to TRBJ1-6, with 7 bases lining up with TRBD1. Germline V CDR1 and CDR2: KGHSY, FQNENV. V dropped 4 bases and J dropped 7; count of bases not matched to a gene: 1. This CDR3 has 13 amino acids. The CDR3 DNA reads TGTGCCAGCAGCCGACAGGGAAATTCACCCCTCCACTTT. Translated, it gives CASSRQGNSPLHF.

The gene calls are TRBV6-2 or TRBV6-3 and TRBJ1-2; no definite D call. This CDR3 region has 14 residues. Trimming took 7 bases from V and 7 from J, leaving 19 bases between them. CDR1 is MNHEY and CDR2 is SVGEGT in the germline V gene. CDR3 DNA: TGTGCCAGCACCCCCCTTCGGGGAGGCAGTGGCTACACCTTC. Translation: CASTPLRGGSGYTF.

This clonotype was seen at least ten times. The chain recombines TRBV2 with TRBJ2-7, with 9 bases aligning to TRBD1. The CDR3 runs 14 residues. With 5 bases clipped from V and 1 base from J, the junction kept 3 bases outside the gene matches. Germline CDR1 is SNHLY and CDR2 is FYNNEI. The CDR3 protein is CASSLQGASYEQYF. In DNA, the CDR3 is TGTGCCAGCAGTTTACAGGGGGCTTCCTACGAGCAGTACTTC.

This chain joins TRBV4-3 and TRBJ2-1; 13 bases map to TRBD2. The germline V gene has CDR1 LGHNA and CDR2 YSLEER. V shed 4 bases and J 6 bases; nucleotides not matched to a gene: 6. CDR3 length equals 16 residues. CDR3 coding DNA: TGCGCCAGCAGCCCTCAACTAGCGGGAGGGGGCAATGAGCAGTTCTTC. Translation: CASSPQLAGGGNEQFF.